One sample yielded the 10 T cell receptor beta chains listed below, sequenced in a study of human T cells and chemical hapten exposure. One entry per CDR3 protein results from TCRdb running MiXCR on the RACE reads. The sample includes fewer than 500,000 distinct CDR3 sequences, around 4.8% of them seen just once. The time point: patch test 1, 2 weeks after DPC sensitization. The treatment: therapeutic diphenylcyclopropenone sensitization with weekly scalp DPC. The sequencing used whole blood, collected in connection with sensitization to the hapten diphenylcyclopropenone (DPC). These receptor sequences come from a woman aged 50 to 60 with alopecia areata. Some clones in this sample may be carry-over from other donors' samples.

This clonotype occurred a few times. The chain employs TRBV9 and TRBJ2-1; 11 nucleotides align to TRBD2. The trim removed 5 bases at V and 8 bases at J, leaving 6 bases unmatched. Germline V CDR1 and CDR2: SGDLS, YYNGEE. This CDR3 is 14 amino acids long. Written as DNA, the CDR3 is TGTGCCAGCAGTCCGGGACTAGCGGTCGATGAGCAGTTCTTC. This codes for CASSPGLAVDEQFF. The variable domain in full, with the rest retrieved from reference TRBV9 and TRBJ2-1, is DSGVTQTPKHLITATGQRVTLRCSPRSGDLSVYWYQQSLDQGLQFLIQYYNGEERAKGNILERFSAQQFPDLHSELNLSSLELGDSALYFCASSPGLAVDEQFFGPGTRLTVL.

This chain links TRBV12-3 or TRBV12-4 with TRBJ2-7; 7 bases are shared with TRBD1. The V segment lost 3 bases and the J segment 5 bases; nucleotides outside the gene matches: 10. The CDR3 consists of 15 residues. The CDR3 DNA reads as TGTGCCAGCAGTTTTGTCGGGACAGTGGAGGACGAGCAGTACTTC. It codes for CASSFVGTVEDEQYF.

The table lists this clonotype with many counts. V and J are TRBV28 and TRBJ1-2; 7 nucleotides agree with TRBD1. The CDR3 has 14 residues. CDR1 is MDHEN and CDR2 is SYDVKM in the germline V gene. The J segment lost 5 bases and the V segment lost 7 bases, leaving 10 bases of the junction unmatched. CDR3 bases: TGTGCCAGCAACACGGGACAGAGATTTTATGGCTACACCTTC. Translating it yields CASNTGQRFYGYTF.

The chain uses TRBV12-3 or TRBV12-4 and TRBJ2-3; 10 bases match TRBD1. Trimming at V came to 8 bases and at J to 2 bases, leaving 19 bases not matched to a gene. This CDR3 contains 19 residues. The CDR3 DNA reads TGTGCCAGCCTCGAGGTTAGACAGGGGGCCGATCTTGTCACAGATACGCAGTATTTT. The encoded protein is CASLEVRQGADLVTDTQYF.

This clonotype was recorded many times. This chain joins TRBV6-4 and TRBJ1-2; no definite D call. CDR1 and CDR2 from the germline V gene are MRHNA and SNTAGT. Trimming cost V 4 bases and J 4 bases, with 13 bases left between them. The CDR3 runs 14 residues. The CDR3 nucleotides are TGTGCCAGCAGTGCAGAACCTGGAGGCTATGGCTACACCTTC. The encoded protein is CASSAEPGGYGYTF.

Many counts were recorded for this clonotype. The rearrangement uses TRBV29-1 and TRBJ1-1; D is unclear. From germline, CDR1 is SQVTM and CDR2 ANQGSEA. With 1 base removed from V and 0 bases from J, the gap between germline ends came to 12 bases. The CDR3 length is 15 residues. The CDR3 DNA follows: TGCAGCGTTGAAGGGGGAGACATACTGAACACTGAAGCTTTCTTT. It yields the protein CSVEGGDILNTEAFF.

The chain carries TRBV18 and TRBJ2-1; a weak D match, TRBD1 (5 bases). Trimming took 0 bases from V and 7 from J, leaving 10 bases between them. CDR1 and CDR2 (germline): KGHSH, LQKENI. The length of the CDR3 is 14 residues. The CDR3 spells CASSPPSGMNEQFF. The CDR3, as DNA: TGTGCCAGCTCACCACCATCAGGGATGAATGAGCAGTTCTTC. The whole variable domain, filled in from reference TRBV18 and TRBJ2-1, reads NAGVMQNPRHLVRRRGQEARLRCSPMKGHSHVYWYRQLPEEGLKFMVYLQKENIIDESGMPKERFSAEFPKEGPSILRIQQVVRGDSAAYFCASSPPSGMNEQFFGPGTRLTVL.

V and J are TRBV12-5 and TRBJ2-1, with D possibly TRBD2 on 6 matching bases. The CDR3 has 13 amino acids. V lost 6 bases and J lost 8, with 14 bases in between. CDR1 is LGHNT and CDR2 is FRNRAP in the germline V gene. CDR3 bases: TGTGCTAGTGGCCTCGGGGGTTTTTATGAGCAGTTCTTC. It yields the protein CASGLGGFYEQFF. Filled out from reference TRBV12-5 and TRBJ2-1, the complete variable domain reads DARVTQTPRHKVTEMGQEVTMRCQPILGHNTVFWYRQTMMQGLELLAYFRNRAPLDDSGMPKDRFSAEMPDATLATLKIQPSEPRDSAVYFCASGLGGFYEQFFGPGTRLTVL.

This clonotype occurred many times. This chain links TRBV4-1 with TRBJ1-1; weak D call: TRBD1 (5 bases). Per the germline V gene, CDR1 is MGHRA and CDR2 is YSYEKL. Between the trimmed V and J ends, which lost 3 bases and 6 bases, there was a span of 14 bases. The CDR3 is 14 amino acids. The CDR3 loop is CASSQAGGLAEAFF. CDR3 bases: TGCGCCAGCAGCCAGGCCGGGGGGTTGGCTGAAGCTTTCTTT.

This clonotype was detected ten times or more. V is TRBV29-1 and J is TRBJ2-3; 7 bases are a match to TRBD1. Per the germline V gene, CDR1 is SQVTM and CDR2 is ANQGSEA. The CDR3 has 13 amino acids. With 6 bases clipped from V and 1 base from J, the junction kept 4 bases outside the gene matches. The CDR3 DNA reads TGCAGCGTCGGGGACAGTCGCACAGATACGCAGTATTTT. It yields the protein CSVGDSRTDTQYF.